This T cell receptor beta chain was sequenced during a study of T cells of healthy individuals. TCRdb called the 5' RACE reads again in MiXCR, with one record for every CDR3 protein. Seen here are around 63,000 distinct CDR3 sequences, 15% to 20% observed once, and the top ten hold about 4.7%. Trimming cost V 6 bases and J 5 bases, with 11 bases left between them. The CDR3 length is 14 residues. Germline V lookup: CDR1 LGHDT, CDR2 YNNKEL (reference sequence). There are many counts of this clonotype. The sequence came from a human donor in good health. The chain recombines TRBV3-1 with TRBJ2-6, with no clear D. CDR3 region: CASSLPERANVLTF. Written as DNA, the CDR3 is TGTGCCAGCAGTCTTCCGGAGAGGGCCAACGTCCTGACTTTC.